Below, 30 T cell receptor beta chains from the same sample are listed, as sequenced in a study of blood T cell repertoires in COVID-19. Sequencing was performed with immunoSEQ multiplex PCR; in TCRdb, only in-frame clones are kept and a portion is missing. Altogether roughly 140,000 clones are present, 76% being singletons, with the ten largest covering roughly 4.2%. Sequencing was carried out using peripheral blood. Receptors originate from a man aged 55-75 years with acute or convalescent COVID-19.

The chain has TRBV10-2 and TRBJ2-1, with TRBD1 as a possible D gene (5 bases). With 10 bases removed from V and 2 bases from J, the gap between germline ends came to 18 bases. The CDR3 length is 15 residues. Germline CDR1 is WSHSY and CDR2 is SAAADI. The CDR3 loop reads CATEDQMTAYNEQFF. CDR3 DNA: TGCGCCACCGAGGACCAAATGACAGCCTACAATGAGCAGTTCTTC.

This rearrangement joins TRBV7-7 to TRBJ2-7; no reliable D call. Trimming removed 5 bases from V and 4 bases from J, with 12 bases in between. Germline values: CDR1 SSHAT, CDR2 FNYEAQ (reference sequence). This CDR3 has 13 residues. The CDR3 sequence: CASSTSSGYEQYF. The CDR3 DNA reads TGTGCCAGCAGCACATCTAGTGGGTACGAGCAGTACTTC.

This clone was observed at least ten times. V and J are TRBV2 and TRBJ2-7; D call uncertain. V was shortened by 4 bases and J by 3 bases, with 7 bases between the two germline ends. Germline V gives CDR1 SNHLY, CDR2 FYNNEI. This CDR3 has 12 residues. This CDR3 is CASSVPYYEQYF. The CDR3 region has the DNA TGTGCCAGCAGTGTTCCCTACTACGAGCAGTACTTC.

The chain couples TRBV7-9 to TRBJ1-1, with a possible D match to TRBD1 (5 bases). There are 15 residues in the CDR3. Trimming cost V 2 bases and J 0 bases, with 10 bases left between them. CDR1 and CDR2 from the germline V gene are SEHNR and FQNEAQ (reference sequence). The CDR3 coding sequence is TGTGCCAGCAGCTTAAGCGGGGGTCTGAACACTGAAGCTTTCTTT. Translation: CASSLSGGLNTEAFF.

This chain connects TRBV21-1 to TRBJ2-5; the D call of TRBD1 is as the table states it, not checked on the DNA. TRBV21-1 is given as a pseudogene. The CDR3 runs 14 residues. CDR3 bases: TGTGCCAGCAACGAATTAGGTGGGCGTAATACCCAGTACTTC. This translates into CASNELGGRNTQYF.

The rearrangement uses TRBV9 and TRBJ2-7; TRBD1 is a possible D gene (7 bases). The germline V gene encodes CDR1 SGDLS and CDR2 YYNGEE. The CDR3 sequence is 19 residues long. Trimming stripped 4 bases from V and 2 bases from J, with 28 bases between. This CDR3 is CASSNPRDSGHHQAYEQYF. CDR3 DNA: TGTGCCAGCAGCAATCCCCGGGACAGCGGGCACCATCAGGCCTACGAGCAGTACTTC.

In this sample, this clone turned up a few times. V gene TRBV3-1 (or the pseudogene TRBV3-2) combines with J gene TRBJ1-6, with TRBD1 as a possible D gene (5 bases). The CDR3 loop spans 15 amino acids. Trimming took 5 bases from V and 6 from J, leaving 14 bases between them. Germline CDR1 and CDR2: LGHDT and YNNKEL (reference sequence). Here the CDR3 reads CASSLRGTVNSPLHF. In DNA, the CDR3 is TGTGCCAGCAGCTTAAGGGGTACGGTTAATTCACCCCTCCACTTT.

The gene calls are TRBV9 and TRBJ2-2; possible D gene TRBD1, 6 bases. In germline, CDR1 is SGDLS, CDR2 YYNGEE. The CDR3 spans 15 residues. V shed 3 bases and J shed 6 bases, with 15 bases lying between them. The CDR3: CASSAQARGSGELFF. CDR3 DNA sequence: TGTGCCAGCAGCGCCCAAGCGAGGGGGTCCGGGGAGCTGTTTTTT.

This chain connects TRBV19 to TRBJ2-1; TRBD2 is a possible D gene (5 bases). Deletions cut 4 bases from V and 10 bases from J, with 11 bases between. CDR1 is LNHDA and CDR2 is SQIVND in the germline V gene (reference sequence). CDR3 length equals 12 residues. Written as DNA, the CDR3 is TGTGCCAGTAGTACCAGCGGACTGGAGCAGTTCTTC. This encodes CASSTSGLEQFF.

This chain joins TRBV5-1 and TRBJ2-7; 7 nucleotides match TRBD1. CDR3 length: 15 amino acids. Trimming removed 2 bases from V and 3 bases from J; junction bases left unmatched: 8. Germline values: CDR1 SGHRS, CDR2 YFSETQ. CDR3 in amino acids: CASSLSPGQNYEQYF. The DNA of the CDR3 is TGCGCCAGCAGCTTAAGCCCGGGACAGAACTACGAGCAGTACTTC.

This clone was counted only a few times. This chain links TRBV3-1 (or the pseudogene TRBV3-2) with TRBJ1-2, with 8 bases that match TRBD1. V lost 1 base and J lost 6; bases outside the gene matches: 7. Germline CDR1 reads LGHDT; CDR2 reads YNNKEL (reference sequence). This CDR3 has 15 amino acids. As DNA, the CDR3 is TGTGCCAGCAGCCAAGGTCTTAGACAGGGGAATGGCTACACCTTC. Translating gives CASSQGLRQGNGYTF.

The chain links TRBV15 to TRBJ2-5; D is ambiguous. The length of the CDR3 is 13 residues. V was clipped by 1 base and J by 0 bases, with 3 bases between them. Germline CDR1 reads LNHNV; CDR2 reads YYDKDF (reference sequence). Written as DNA, the CDR3 is TGTGCCACCAGCAGAGCGTACCAAGAGACCCAGTACTTC. Protein: CATSRAYQETQYF.

The chain couples TRBV19 to TRBJ2-3; 7 bases fit TRBD2. The germline CDR1 and CDR2 sequences are LNHDA and SQIVND (reference sequence). Germline trimming cut 4 bases from V and 0 bases from J; bases unmatched to any gene: 4. The CDR3 covers 15 residues. The CDR3 reads CASSSGRGSTDTQYF. The CDR3 bases are TGTGCCAGTAGTAGCGGGAGAGGAAGCACAGATACGCAGTATTTT.

This sequence joins TRBV10-1 and TRBJ2-6, with 10 bases that match TRBD2. CDR3 length: 19 amino acids. V gave up 3 bases and J gave up 0 bases; unmatched junction bases: 8. Germline assignment: CDR1 WNHNN and CDR2 SYGVQD (reference sequence). The CDR3 DNA is TGCGCCAGCAGTGAAAGGCTAGCGGGGGTAGGCTCTGGGGCCAACGTCCTGACTTTC. Encoded protein: CASSERLAGVGSGANVLTF.

V and J are TRBV6-1 and TRBJ1-5; tentative D call: TRBD1 (6 bases). Germline CDR1 and CDR2: MNHNS and SASEGT. This CDR3 spans 16 amino acids. The V gene lost 0 bases and the J gene lost 4 bases, with 13 bases spanning the gap. The CDR3 region is CASSEAYLQGNQPQHF. Here the CDR3 DNA reads TGTGCCAGCAGTGAAGCGTATCTGCAGGGGAATCAGCCCCAGCATTTT.

This clone appeared a single time. The J gene is TRBJ2-2, the V gene TRBV18; perhaps TRBD1 as D (5 bases). The germline gives CDR1 KGHSH, CDR2 LQKENI. CDR3 length equals 13 residues. The germline V and J ends were trimmed by 2 bases and 5 bases, with 6 bases remaining between them. This CDR3 reads CASSPDSTGELFF. The CDR3 coding sequence is TGTGCCAGCTCACCAGACAGTACCGGGGAGCTGTTTTTT.

The chain has TRBV11-2 and TRBJ2-7; the match to TRBD1 covers 8 bases. J lost 6 bases, V lost 1 base, and 5 bases had no gene match. Germline CDR1 reads SGHAT; CDR2 reads FQNNGV. The CDR3 has 14 amino acids. In nucleotides, the CDR3 is TGTGCCAGCAGCTTAGGCCAGGGGGCGAGCGAGCAGTACTTC. Translation gives CASSLGQGASEQYF.

A few counts support this clone. This chain uses TRBV28 with TRBJ1-6; tentatively, D is TRBD1 (5 bases). The germline gives CDR1 MDHEN, CDR2 SYDVKM. CDR3 length: 14 residues. V was shortened by 3 bases and J by 9 bases, with 12 bases between the two germline ends. CDR3 region: CASSLGQGASPLHF. The CDR3 nucleotides are TGTGCCAGCAGTTTGGGGCAGGGTGCTTCACCCCTCCACTTT.

The rearrangement links TRBV4-1 to TRBJ2-7; 10 nucleotides align to TRBD2. Trimming took 0 bases from V and 3 from J; bases not matched to a gene: 8. The V gene's germline CDR1 is MGHRA and CDR2 YSYEKL. This CDR3 comprises 17 residues. CDR3 coding DNA: TGCGCCAGCAGCCAAGATTACGAACTAGCGGGGTACTACGAGCAGTACTTC. It translates to CASSQDYELAGYYEQYF.

This chain uses TRBV11-3 with TRBJ2-6; D is perhaps TRBD2 (7 bases). This CDR3 has 15 amino acids. Per germline, CDR1 SGHNT and CDR2 YENEEA. The germline V and J ends were trimmed by 4 bases and 2 bases, with 9 bases remaining between them. CDR3 coding DNA: TGTGCCAGCAGCTCGGGGGGCACTGGGGCCAACGTCCTGACTTTC. This gives the protein CASSSGGTGANVLTF.

V is TRBV6-1 and J is TRBJ1-1; D not certain. Trimming took 1 base from V and 2 from J, leaving 8 bases between them. Germline CDR1 MNHNS, CDR2 SASEGT. The CDR3 runs 14 residues. The CDR3 bases are TGTGCCAGCAGTGAAGGGAGTTTAAACACTGAAGCTTTCTTT. Protein product: CASSEGSLNTEAFF.

This CDR3 reads CAWSPRGPAGETQYF. The CDR3 DNA follows: TGTGCCTGGAGTCCCCGTGGTCCGGCGGGGGAGACCCAGTACTTC. This chain connects TRBV30 to TRBJ2-5; tentatively, D is TRBD2 (6 bases). CDR1 is GTSNPN and CDR2 is SVGIG in the germline V gene (reference sequence). The ends were cut back, 2 bases at V and 5 bases at J, with 18 bases in the middle. CDR3 length: 15 residues.

The chain employs TRBV28 and TRBJ2-3, with 8 bases matching TRBD2. V was pared by 5 bases and J by 2 bases, with 9 bases of the junction left unmatched. The V gene's germline CDR1 is MDHEN and CDR2 SYDVKM. The CDR3 is 16 residues long. The CDR3 loop reads CASSRSVAGLTDTQYF. CDR3 nucleotide sequence: TGTGCCAGCAGTAGGTCGGTAGCGGGACTCACAGATACGCAGTATTTT.

The chain employs TRBV7-8 and TRBJ2-4, with TRBD2 matching 8 bases. The CDR3 extends over 18 amino acids. Germline trimming cut 5 bases from V and 6 bases from J; bases unmatched to any gene: 18. The germline gives CDR1 SGHVS, CDR2 FQNEAQ. The CDR3 spells CASSPGPFSGAGGNIQYF. DNA of the CDR3: TGTGCCAGCAGCCCGGGACCCTTTAGCGGGGCCGGGGGAAACATTCAGTACTTC.

The sample holds a few counts of this clone. The chain has TRBV19 and TRBJ1-5, with D perhaps matching TRBD1 (5 bases). This CDR3 is built from 13 residues. Germline values: CDR1 LNHDA, CDR2 SQIVND (reference sequence). The germline V and J ends were trimmed by 6 bases and 4 bases, with 10 bases remaining between them. CDR3 in amino acids: CASSSQVNQPQHF. For the CDR3, the DNA is TGTGCCAGTAGCTCACAGGTTAATCAGCCCCAGCATTTT.

This chain connects TRBV7-8 to TRBJ2-1; 9 positions agree with TRBD2. Trimming at V came to 7 bases and at J to 8 bases, leaving 12 bases not matched to a gene. Germline V gives CDR1 SGHVS, CDR2 FQNEAQ. The CDR3 contains 15 residues. The CDR3 region is CASTPGLAGTHEQFF. DNA for the CDR3: TGTGCCAGCACCCCGGGGCTAGCGGGAACCCATGAGCAGTTCTTC.

V usage is TRBV7-2 and J usage is TRBJ1-4, with a possible D match to TRBD1 (6 bases). Trimming removed 1 base from V and 2 bases from J, with 11 bases in between. Germline V gene lookup returns CDR1 SGHTA and CDR2 FQGNSA. CDR3 length: 16 amino acids. For the CDR3, the DNA is TGTGCCAGCAGCTTAGTCCCAGGGGCGACTAATGAAAAACTGTTTTTT. Amino acid sequence: CASSLVPGATNEKLFF.

The CDR3: CASSQGGERAKNIQYF. The DNA for the CDR3 is TGTGCCAGCAGCCAAGGGGGGGAGAGGGCCAAAAACATTCAGTACTTC. V usage is TRBV3-1 (or the pseudogene TRBV3-2) and J usage is TRBJ2-4; a possible D gene is TRBD2 (6 bases). CDR3 length: 16 amino acids. The V gene lost 1 base and the J gene lost 1 base, with 11 bases spanning the gap. Germline V gene lookup returns CDR1 LGHDT and CDR2 YNNKEL (reference sequence).

This sequence joins TRBV7-8 and TRBJ2-7, with D possibly matching TRBD2 (6 bases). Trimming took 5 bases from V and 4 from J, leaving 18 bases between them. The CDR3 totals 15 residues. Germline loops: CDR1 SGHVS, CDR2 FQNEAQ. CDR3 residues: CASSRGSGSQYEQYF. In nucleotides, the CDR3 is TGTGCCAGCAGCCGAGGGAGCGGGTCTCAATACGAGCAGTACTTC. The whole variable domain, remainder taken from reference TRBV7-8 and TRBJ2-7, is GAGVSQSPRYKVAKRGQDVALRCDPISGHVSLFWYQQALGQGPEFLTYFQNEAQLDKSGLPSDRFFAERPEGSVSTLKIQRTQQEDSAVYLCASSRGSGSQYEQYFGPGTRLTVT.

This sequence joins TRBV27 and TRBJ2-5; TRBD1 is a possible D gene (6 bases). CDR1 is MNHEY, CDR2 SMNVEV, per germline (reference sequence). V lost 8 bases to trimming and J lost 5 bases, with 9 bases between them. The CDR3 is 11 residues long. In nucleotides, the CDR3 is TGTGCCAGCGGACAGACCGAGACCCAGTACTTC. Amino acids: CASGQTETQYF.